Listed here is a single T cell receptor (beta chain). This entry belongs to a study of Ad26.COV2.S vaccination and SARS-CoV-2 variants. The CDR3 totals 16 residues. With 5 bases clipped from V and 1 base from J, the junction kept 5 bases outside the gene matches. Germline V gene lookup returns CDR1 SEHNR and CDR2 FQNEAQ (reference sequence). This sample's treatment: some 20 received Ad26.COV2.S at low or high dose, single or two shots; a few received placebo; per-sample allocation not given. Repertoires come from day 63 after the first vaccine or placebo injection. Whoever gave the sample was an adult aged 18-55 years in Boston. This vaccine is an Ad26 vector that expresses the Wuhan-strain SARS-CoV-2 spike. The data were produced by immunoSEQ multiplex PCR, yet TCRdb's version contains in-frame clones alone and is incomplete. The repertoire holds 300,000 to 350,000 clones, with about 85% as singletons.

This clonotype was sampled from a person aged 18-65 years who received the Ad26.COV2.S COVID-19 vaccine or a placebo. The chain joins TRBV7-9 to TRBJ2-5; 12 nucleotides agree with TRBD2. Sequenced here: peripheral blood, sampled in a trial of Ad26.COV2.S vaccine versus placebo. The CDR3 loop reads CASSGLLAGGQETQYF. The CDR3 coding sequence is TGTGCCAGCAGCGGCTTACTAGCGGGGGGCCAAGAGACCCAGTACTTC.